Each of the 19 T cell receptor beta chains below was sequenced from the same sample in a study of T-cell reconstitution after alpha-beta-depleted transplantation in children (dated by TCRdb to about 2016). Preparation of the library involved PCR. TCRdb names Illumina HiSeq 2500 as the instrument used. To normalize quantification of the TCRbeta repertoire, the TCR libraries were built with molecular barcoding that relied on unique molecular identifiers. Using fastp at Q25 and MiXCR, TCRdb reprocessed the public reads and kept productive beta chains. Rows matching on CDR3 protein sequence are summarized as one entry with the most common DNA and genes. The sample has 250,000 to 300,000 distinct CDR3 sequences on record, less than 9.5% of them singletons. The ten largest clones take up approximately 9.6% of the sample. The sample's treatment or condition label is to be understood as: allogeneic hematopoietic cell transplantation with graft depleted of TCRalphabeta T cells and CD19 B cells.

General findings and caveats noted by the study authors: The frequencies of hyperexpanded clones fell over the following months, and after one year, T-cell counts and TCRbeta diversity were mostly attributed to newly produced T cells.

For these TCRs, the target antigens are not known. The material was peripheral blood, obtained 360 days after TCRalphabeta/CD19-depleted stem cell transplant. These receptors were obtained from a female patient aged 2-10 years who had a stem cell transplant for Fanconi anemia, so the T cells may come from the graft donor.

This clonotype was seen at least ten times. CDR3 DNA sequence: TGTGCCAGCAGCGTACCGAGGGGTAGCACAGATACGCAGTATTTT. Its translation: CASSVPRGSTDTQYF. The chain couples TRBV6-2 or TRBV6-3 to TRBJ2-3; TRBD1 or TRBD2 may be the D gene (5 bases each). The V end lost 6 bases, the J end lost 0 bases, and 13 bases lay between the germline ends. CDR1 is MNHEY, CDR2 SVGEGT, per germline. There are 15 residues in the CDR3.

This clonotype has just a few counts. The chain recombines TRBV27 with TRBJ2-1; a weak D match, TRBD2 (6 bases). Germline CDR1 is MNHEY and CDR2 is SMNVEV (reference sequence). The CDR3 covers 15 residues. With 7 bases removed from V and 4 bases from J, the gap between germline ends came to 17 bases. CDR3: CASTRIGRGYNEQFF. The CDR3 coding sequence is TGTGCCAGCACCCGAATCGGGCGGGGATACAATGAGCAGTTCTTC.

This clonotype was seen a handful of times. The CDR3 does not close with the conserved phenylalanine or tryptophan, likely indicating a read error. The DNA is omitted, as the CDR3 cannot be located on it reliably, and the CDR3 follows TCRdb's listing. The gene calls are TRBV12-3 or TRBV12-4 and TRBJ2-3; the DNA was not compared with TRBD1, the D call given in the table. The CDR3 is 9 amino acids in total, end residues counted. The CDR3 protein is CASSYTPRP.

This clonotype was detected many times. In DNA form, the CDR3 reads TGCGCCAGCAGCTGGGACAGCTATGGCTACACCTTC. Its protein product is CASSWDSYGYTF. The chain couples TRBV5-1 to TRBJ1-2; 7 positions match TRBD1. The CDR3 has 12 amino acids. Germline CDR1 is SGHRS and CDR2 is YFSETQ. V shed 3 bases and J 4 bases; nucleotides not matched to a gene: 0.

The V call is TRBV5-1, the J call TRBJ1-2; D gene unclear. CDR3 length equals 14 residues. The V end lost 4 bases, the J end lost 1 base, and 11 bases lay between the germline ends. The germline CDR1 and CDR2 sequences are SGHRS and YFSETQ. CDR3 bases: TGCGCCAGCAGCCAGGATGTGGGTAACTATGGCTACACCTTC. Translation gives CASSQDVGNYGYTF.

This clonotype was detected only a few times. This chain uses TRBV5-4 with TRBJ2-1; D may match TRBD1 or TRBD2 (5 bases each). Germline V gene data show CDR1 as SGHNT and CDR2 as YYREEE (reference sequence). With 2 bases removed from V and 9 bases from J, the gap between germline ends came to 18 bases. CDR3 length equals 15 residues. CDR3 residues: CASSFSSSFGGEQFF. The CDR3 DNA is TGTGCCAGCAGCTTTTCGTCGTCTTTTGGGGGTGAGCAGTTCTTC.

The table lists this clonotype with many counts. The chain links TRBV28 to TRBJ2-5, with 9 bases that match TRBD2. Germline V gene data show CDR1 as MDHEN and CDR2 as SYDVKM. This CDR3 is 14 amino acids long. The ends lost 10 bases at V and 2 bases at J; junction bases unmatched: 8. The CDR3 region has the DNA TGTGCCACCTCACTAGCGGGTTATCAAGAGACCCAGTACTTC. As protein: CATSLAGYQETQYF. The variable domain in full, with the rest retrieved from reference TRBV28 and TRBJ2-5, is DVKVTQSSRYLVKRTGEKVFLECVQDMDHENMFWYRQDPGLGLRLIYFSYDVKMKEKGDIPEGYSVSREKKERFSLILESASTNQTSMYLCATSLAGYQETQYFGPGTRLLVL.

J is TRBJ2-7 and V is TRBV11-2; 9 nucleotides match TRBD1. The CDR3 covers 13 residues. V was pared by 8 bases and J by 2 bases, with 4 bases of the junction left unmatched. Germline CDR1 is SGHAT and CDR2 is FQNNGV. As DNA, the CDR3 is TGTGCCAGCGGGACAGGGACACCCTACGAGCAGTACGTC. It codes for CASGTGTPYEQYV.

This clonotype was seen many times. The V call is TRBV4-3, the J call TRBJ2-3, with D perhaps matching TRBD2 (5 bases). Germline CDR1 LGHNA, CDR2 YSLEER. This CDR3 spans 17 amino acids. Trimming stripped 4 bases from V and 2 bases from J, with 19 bases between. Here the CDR3 DNA reads TGCGCCAGCAGCCCAGGACTCACGTGGTCCGCCACAGATACGCAGTATTTT. Translation: CASSPGLTWSATDTQYF.

This clonotype was found many times. V usage is TRBV5-6 and J usage is TRBJ2-7, with D hard to call. Trimming removed 2 bases from V and 4 bases from J, with 13 bases in between. Germline V gene data show CDR1 as SGHDT and CDR2 as YYEEEE. This CDR3 has 14 residues. This CDR3 is CASSLLSRWYEQYF. The DNA for the CDR3 is TGTGCCAGCAGCTTATTGAGTAGGTGGTACGAGCAGTACTTC.

The chain combines TRBV7-9 with TRBJ2-2; weak D call: TRBD1 (5 bases). There are 15 residues in the CDR3. Between the trimmed V and J ends, which lost 5 bases and 3 bases, there was a span of 13 bases. CDR1 is SEHNR, CDR2 FQNEAQ, per germline (reference sequence). The CDR3 DNA reads TGTGCCAGCAGCCCCCAGGGTGTCTACACCGGGGAGCTGTTTTTT. It codes for CASSPQGVYTGELFF. Looking up the rest from reference TRBV7-9 and TRBJ2-2 gives the full variable domain: DTGVSQNPRHKITKRGQNVTFRCDPISEHNRLYWYRQTLGQGPEFLTYFQNEAQLEKSRLLSDRFSAERPKGSFSTLEIQRTEQGDSAMYLCASSPQGVYTGELFFGEGSRLTVL.

The sample holds a few counts of this clonotype. The V gene is TRBV7-2, the J gene TRBJ2-7; 9 positions match TRBD2. CDR3 size: 15 residues. The junction had 9 bases not matched to a gene; V was cut back by 3 bases and J by 6 bases. The germline gives CDR1 SGHTA, CDR2 FQGNSA. CDR3 region: CASSLKAGGPREQYF. CDR3 DNA sequence: TGTGCCAGCAGCTTGAAGGCGGGGGGGCCCCGCGAGCAGTACTTC.

This clonotype was recorded many times. V and J are TRBV6-6 and TRBJ1-1; D unclear. Deletions cut 5 bases from V and 4 bases from J, with 8 bases between. The CDR3 is made up of 12 amino acids. Germline CDR1 reads MNHNY; CDR2 reads SVGAGI (reference sequence). CDR3 DNA: TGTGCCAGCAGTCCCGAGGCCACTGAAGCTTTCTTT. Translation: CASSPEATEAFF.

This clonotype was found many times. The CDR3 region is CASSYSNPGNEQFF. CDR3 bases: TGTGCCAGCAGTTACTCGAACCCGGGCAATGAGCAGTTCTTC. V usage is TRBV6-2 or TRBV6-3 and J usage is TRBJ2-1, with D unclear. Germline lookup yields CDR1 MNHEY and CDR2 SVGEGT. The CDR3 sequence is 14 residues long. Trimming pared 0 bases from V and 6 bases from J, leaving 9 bases between.

This chain uses TRBV30 with TRBJ2-3; TRBD1 aligns across 8 bases. J was trimmed by 4 bases and V by 1 base; bases with no gene match: 10. CDR3 size: 16 residues. CDR1 is GTSNPN and CDR2 is SVGIG in the germline V gene (reference sequence). As DNA, the CDR3 is TGTGCCTGGAGTGCCTCCCTCAGGGGGCTGGCAGATACGCAGTATTTT. Amino acids: CAWSASLRGLADTQYF. The full variable domain, completed using reference TRBV30 and TRBJ2-3, is SQTIHQWPATLVQPVGSPLSLECTVEGTSNPNLYWYRQAAGRGLQLLFYSVGIGQISSEVPQNLSASRPQDRQFILSSKKLLLSDSGFYLCAWSASLRGLADTQYFGPGTRLTVL.

This clonotype is classed as medium-sized. V and J are TRBV15 and TRBJ2-3; 7 nucleotides match TRBD2. The germline V gene has CDR1 LNHNV and CDR2 YYDKDF (reference sequence). The V gene end was trimmed by 0 bases and the J gene end by 0 bases; junction bases not matched to a gene: 0. CDR3 size: 15 residues. The CDR3 protein is CATSREAGSTDTQYF. The CDR3 nucleotides read TGTGCCACCAGCAGAGAAGCGGGGAGCACAGATACGCAGTATTTT.

This clonotype has at least ten counts. This chain joins TRBV15 and TRBJ2-3, with 10 bases lining up with TRBD2. This CDR3 comprises 17 residues. Germline V gene lookup returns CDR1 LNHNV and CDR2 YYDKDF (reference sequence). With V trimmed by 0 bases and J by 1 base, 4 bases remained unmatched. The CDR3 DNA is TGTGCCACCAGCAGAGATATCGGACTAGCGGGCACAGATACGCAGTATTTT. Translating it yields CATSRDIGLAGTDTQYF.

This clonotype came up many times. V usage is TRBV6-2 or TRBV6-3 and J usage is TRBJ2-1; D gene unclear. V lost 5 bases, J lost 7 bases, and 15 bases lay in between. The CDR3 spans 14 residues. Per germline, CDR1 MNHEY and CDR2 SVGEGT. The CDR3 nucleotides read TGTGCCAGCAGTAAGACAACCCCGATTAATGAGCAGTTCTTC. It is translated as CASSKTTPINEQFF.

This clonotype was seen ten or more times. In DNA, the CDR3 is TGTGCCAGCAGTGTGATGGACAGCCGCTCCTACGAGCAGTACTTC. Residues: CASSVMDSRSYEQYF. V gene TRBV27 combines with J gene TRBJ2-7; possible D gene TRBD1, 6 bases. This CDR3 has 15 amino acids. Germline assignment: CDR1 MNHEY and CDR2 SMNVEV (reference sequence). The germline V and J ends were trimmed by 5 bases and 0 bases, with 14 bases remaining between them.